These 22 T cell receptor beta chains were all obtained from the same sample, sequenced in a study of naive and memory T cell subsets. The beta constant-region primer was an equimolar mix of two oligonucleotides covering TRBC1 and TRBC2. TCRdb re-analysed the UMI-ligation and nested PCR reads in MiXCR, keeping a single row per CDR3 protein. The profile shows around 90,000 distinct CDR3 sequences, 6% to 7.5% of them singletons. What was sequenced was central memory CD4+ T cells from blood. These receptors were collected from a human donor in good health.

This clonotype was found many times. J is TRBJ1-5 and V is TRBV5-5, with D uncertain. Per the germline V gene, CDR1 is SGHKS and CDR2 is YYEKEE (reference sequence). Trimming pared 1 base from V and 0 bases from J, leaving 11 bases between. CDR3 length: 16 amino acids. CDR3 DNA sequence: TGTGCCAGCAGCTTGCGATGGAGCACTAGCAATCAGCCCCAGCATTTT. Translated: CASSLRWSTSNQPQHF.

This clonotype turned up a few times. The CDR3 DNA follows: TGTGCCATCGGGCCCCGGGAAGGCGATGAGCAGTTCTTC. Residues: CAIGPREGDEQFF. This chain connects TRBV10-3 to TRBJ2-1; D might be TRBD2 (5 bases). Germline V CDR1 and CDR2: ENHRY, SYGVKD. This CDR3 is built from 13 residues. With 8 bases removed from V and 8 bases from J, the gap between germline ends came to 16 bases.

V usage is TRBV30 and J usage is TRBJ2-5; TRBD2 matches 8 bases. This CDR3 has 14 amino acids. The germline V gene encodes CDR1 GTSNPN and CDR2 SVGIG (reference sequence). Losses at the gene ends were 3 bases for V and 4 bases for J; bases not matched to a gene: 7. As DNA, the CDR3 is TGTGCCTGGAGCAGCGGACTAGCTGTAGAGACCCAGTACTTC. This gives the protein CAWSSGLAVETQYF.

This clonotype was picked up a small number of times. This chain uses TRBV5-1 with TRBJ2-3, with D unclear. CDR1 is SGHRS and CDR2 is YFSETQ in the germline V gene. V lost 4 bases and J 8 bases, leaving 14 bases between the germline ends. This CDR3 spans 13 amino acids. The CDR3 DNA reads as TGCGCCAGCAGCCCCTACATTTTCCGTACGCAGTATTTT. The encoded protein is CASSPYIFRTQYF.

This clonotype was observed at least ten times. The chain couples TRBV20-1 to TRBJ2-1, with 9 bases lining up with TRBD1. CDR3 size: 14 residues. Germline trimming cut 1 base from V and 7 bases from J; bases unmatched to any gene: 5. Germline lookup yields CDR1 DFQATT and CDR2 SNEGSKA (reference sequence). The CDR3 DNA sequence: TGCAGTGCTAGAGTAGGGACAGGGACAAATGAGCAGTTCTTC. The encoded protein is CSARVGTGTNEQFF.

This clonotype was detected ten times or more. The gene calls are TRBV29-1 and TRBJ1-1, with a possible D match to TRBD1 (6 bases). CDR3 length: 14 amino acids. Trimming left V 5 bases short and J 0 bases short, with 13 bases between. From germline, CDR1 is SQVTM and CDR2 ANQGSEA. Written as DNA, the CDR3 is TGCAGCGTTCTGGGGGGCAGGATGAACACTGAAGCTTTCTTT. The encoded protein is CSVLGGRMNTEAFF.

The table lists this clonotype with many counts. The chain couples TRBV7-9 to TRBJ2-5, with 7 positions matching TRBD1. Germline V gene lookup returns CDR1 SEHNR and CDR2 FQNEAQ (reference sequence). The CDR3 extends over 14 amino acids. Losses at the gene ends were 5 bases for V and 5 bases for J; bases not matched to a gene: 8. The DNA of the CDR3 is TGTGCCAGCAGCACCAGGGGGAATGGGGAGACCCAGTACTTC. Protein: CASSTRGNGETQYF.

This clonotype showed up just a few times. The rearrangement links TRBV5-6 to TRBJ1-5, with D perhaps matching TRBD1 (6 bases). The CDR3 length is 14 residues. From germline, CDR1 is SGHDT and CDR2 YYEEEE. The V and J ends lost 1 base and 3 bases respectively, with 8 bases between them. The CDR3: CASSLQGLNQPQHF. CDR3 bases: TGTGCCAGCAGCTTGCAGGGGCTCAATCAGCCCCAGCATTTT.

This clonotype was seen ten or more times. V gene TRBV12-3 or TRBV12-4 combines with J gene TRBJ2-7, with 12 bases identical to TRBD1. J lost 5 bases, V lost 6 bases, and 5 bases had no gene match. CDR3 length: 14 amino acids. CDR3: CASRTGQGANEQYF. CDR3 DNA sequence: TGTGCCAGCAGGACGGGACAGGGGGCGAACGAGCAGTACTTC.

This clonotype was found a few times. This sequence joins TRBV25-1 and TRBJ1-2, with a weak D call TRBD1 (6 bases). With 5 bases removed from V and 7 bases from J, the gap between germline ends came to 14 bases. The CDR3 covers 13 residues. Per germline, CDR1 MGHDK and CDR2 SYGVNS. CDR3 sequence (DNA): TGTGCCAGCAGTCTTCGGCAGGGGAGTGGCTACACCTTC. Its translation: CASSLRQGSGYTF.

This clonotype was observed many times. This chain connects TRBV25-1 to TRBJ1-6, with D possibly being TRBD1 (6 bases). Germline V gene sequence: CDR1 MGHDK, CDR2 SYGVNS. The CDR3 runs 14 residues. Deletions cut 4 bases from V and 7 bases from J, with 11 bases between. The CDR3 loop reads CASSAAGGNSPLHF. Written as DNA, the CDR3 is TGTGCCAGCAGTGCCGCGGGGGGCAATTCACCCCTCCACTTT.

This clonotype has ten or more counts. The CDR3 DNA reads as TGCGCCAGCAGCCAACAGGCGACTAGCGGGGGATACAATGAGCAGTTCTTC. This translates into CASSQQATSGGYNEQFF. The chain employs TRBV4-3 and TRBJ2-1; 12 nucleotides line up with TRBD2. Trimming at V came to 2 bases and at J to 4 bases, leaving 6 bases not matched to a gene. Per germline, CDR1 LGHNA and CDR2 YSLEER. This CDR3 has 17 amino acids.

Judged by abundance, this clonotype is medium-sized. V is TRBV24-1 and J is TRBJ1-2, with 8 nucleotides matching TRBD1. J gave up 4 bases and V 5 bases, and 5 bases lay outside the gene matches. The CDR3 runs 14 residues. Germline V gene data show CDR1 as KGHDR and CDR2 as SFDVKD. CDR3 DNA: TGTGCCACCAGTGCGAGACAGGGGAGCTATGGCTACACCTTC. Translation gives CATSARQGSYGYTF.

This clonotype has a count of ten or more. The chain employs TRBV7-9 and TRBJ2-1; TRBD2 agrees at 12 bases. CDR3 length: 14 residues. With 3 bases clipped from V and 8 bases from J, the junction kept 2 bases outside the gene matches. Germline V gene lookup returns CDR1 SEHNR and CDR2 FQNEAQ (reference sequence). In DNA form, the CDR3 reads TGTGCCAGCAGCTTGTCTAGCGGGAGGGATGAGCAGTTCTTC. Translated, it gives CASSLSSGRDEQFF. Full variable domain (remainder filled in from reference TRBV7-9 and TRBJ2-1): DTGVSQNPRHKITKRGQNVTFRCDPISEHNRLYWYRQTLGQGPEFLTYFQNEAQLEKSRLLSDRFSAERPKGSFSTLEIQRTEQGDSAMYLCASSLSSGRDEQFFGPGTRLTVL.

This clonotype was seen more than once but under ten times. The chain uses TRBV27 and TRBJ1-1, with a possible D match to TRBD1 (5 bases). Germline V lookup: CDR1 MNHEY, CDR2 SMNVEV (reference sequence). CDR3 length equals 12 residues. Trimming took off 8 bases at V and 7 bases at J, with 14 bases between the two ends. CDR3 sequence (DNA): TGTGCCAGCTGCGGGAGGGGAGGTGAAGCTTTCTTT. This codes for CASCGRGGEAFF.

This clonotype was seen a handful of times. The chain uses TRBV4-1 and TRBJ1-4; D gene ambiguous. V gave up 1 base and J gave up 4 bases, with 13 bases separating them. The length of the CDR3 is 16 residues. CDR1 MGHRA and CDR2 YSYEKL come from the germline V gene. The CDR3: CASSQGRRRINEKLFF. Written as DNA, the CDR3 is TGCGCCAGCAGCCAAGGTCGGAGGCGGATTAATGAAAAACTGTTTTTT.

This chain connects TRBV7-3 to TRBJ2-2; the D gene is possibly TRBD1 (6 bases). From germline, CDR1 is SGHTA and CDR2 FQGTGA. The CDR3 consists of 16 residues. V was clipped by 7 bases and J by 6 bases, with 21 bases between them. CDR3 in DNA: TGTGCCAGCAAAAAAGGGGGACACAACACCGCCGGGGAGCTGTTTTTT. It yields the protein CASKKGGHNTAGELFF.

The gene calls are TRBV20-1 and TRBJ2-1, with TRBD2 matching 8 bases. CDR3 length equals 15 residues. J gave up 3 bases and V 1 base, and 5 bases lay outside the gene matches. Germline CDR1 and CDR2: DFQATT and SNEGSKA (reference sequence). The CDR3: CSARAGTRNYNEQFF. In DNA form, the CDR3 reads TGCAGTGCTAGAGCTGGGACTAGGAACTACAATGAGCAGTTCTTC.

This chain uses TRBV2 with TRBJ1-5, with D unclear. The V gene lost 3 bases and the J gene lost 6 bases, with 9 bases spanning the gap. The germline V gene encodes CDR1 SNHLY and CDR2 FYNNEI. This CDR3 is 13 amino acids long. The CDR3 region is CASSDHGSQPQHF. The CDR3 region has the DNA TGTGCCAGCAGTGATCACGGGTCTCAGCCCCAGCATTTT.

This clonotype was observed at least ten times. The V gene is TRBV18, the J gene TRBJ1-5, with 8 positions matching TRBD1. The germline V gene encodes CDR1 KGHSH and CDR2 LQKENI. The CDR3 extends over 15 amino acids. V shed 2 bases and J 7 bases; nucleotides not matched to a gene: 7. CDR3 in amino acids: CASSPRQGAGQPQHF. DNA for the CDR3: TGTGCCAGCTCACCAAGGCAGGGGGCGGGCCAGCCCCAGCATTTT.

This clonotype was counted ten times or more. This chain links TRBV4-2 with TRBJ1-2; 8 bases fit TRBD1. With V trimmed by 7 bases and J by 5 bases, 9 bases remained unmatched. Germline values: CDR1 LGHNA, CDR2 YNFKEQ. The CDR3 consists of 14 residues. In DNA, the CDR3 is TGTGCCAGCACCGGCAGGGGGCGAACTTATGGCTACACCTTC. Amino acid sequence: CASTGRGRTYGYTF.

The chain has TRBV7-2 and TRBJ1-2; D may be TRBD1 (6 bases). CDR1 is SGHTA, CDR2 FQGNSA, per germline. V dropped 11 bases and J dropped 4 bases, with 17 bases sitting between them. The CDR3 has 13 residues. CDR3 DNA: TGTGCCGTTGGCGTGGGGGCGACCTATGGCTACACCTTC. Its translation: CAVGVGATYGYTF.